What follows are 27 T cell receptor beta chains derived from one specimen sequenced in a study of cytomegalovirus exposure and HLA in healthy donors. The PCR ran on 60 Vbeta and 13 Jbeta primers. Assay used: immunoSEQ multiplex PCR; TCRdb lists only in-frame clones, some missing. The sample includes around 300,000 clones, just over 70% of them seen just once. The sample consisted of PBMCs. The source is a female donor in good health and CMV-seronegative.

V gene TRBV5-1 combines with J gene TRBJ1-1, with 8 bases matching TRBD1. Germline CDR1 and CDR2: SGHRS and YFSETQ. V shed 3 bases and J 5 bases; nucleotides not matched to a gene: 6. The CDR3 has 14 amino acids. CDR3 region: CASSSTGGGTEAFF. CDR3 in DNA: TGCGCCAGCAGCTCCACAGGGGGAGGAACTGAAGCTTTCTTT.

This rearrangement joins TRBV9 to TRBJ2-1; 9 nucleotides match TRBD2. Germline CDR1 SGDLS, CDR2 YYNGEE. Trimming removed 5 bases from V and 1 base from J; junction bases left unmatched: 4. The CDR3 is made up of 15 amino acids. This CDR3 is CASSLAGVSYNEQFF. In nucleotides, the CDR3 is TGTGCCAGCAGTTTAGCGGGGGTTTCCTACAATGAGCAGTTCTTC. Complete variable domain (other parts from reference TRBV9 and TRBJ2-1): DSGVTQTPKHLITATGQRVTLRCSPRSGDLSVYWYQQSLDQGLQFLIQYYNGEERAKGNILERFSAQQFPDLHSELNLSSLELGDSALYFCASSLAGVSYNEQFFGPGTRLTVL.

As regards this clone: The junction shows a germline mismatch at one end, possibly a read error. V is TRBV7-9 and J is TRBJ2-1; D may be TRBD2 (6 bases). This CDR3 has 14 amino acids. CDR1 and CDR2 from the germline V gene are SEHNR and FQNEAQ (reference sequence). The CDR3, as DNA: TGTTCCAGCAGCTCCACCACTAGCTCCGGTGAGCAGTTCTTC. This gives the protein CSSSSTTSSGEQFF. Based on the CDR3 plus reference TRBV7-9 and TRBJ2-1, the full variable domain is DTGVSQNPRHKITKRGQNVTFRCDPISEHNRLYWYRQTLGQGPEFLTYFQNEAQLEKSRLLSDRFSAERPKGSFSTLEIQRTEQGDSAMYLCSSSSTTSSGEQFFGPGTRLTVL.

The chain has TRBV29-1 and TRBJ2-5; D ambiguous. The CDR3 runs 12 residues. Germline V gene sequence: CDR1 SQVTM, CDR2 ANQGSEA. V was cut by 7 bases and J by 1 base, with 10 bases left in between. This CDR3 is CSASPSQETQYF. Written as DNA, the CDR3 is TGCAGCGCCAGTCCCTCCCAAGAGACCCAGTACTTC.

This clone was counted only a few times. The J gene is TRBJ1-4, the V gene TRBV30; a possible D gene is TRBD1 (6 bases). The CDR3 is 15 amino acids. Germline CDR1 is GTSNPN and CDR2 is SVGIG (reference sequence). Trimming took 3 bases from V and 8 from J, leaving 19 bases between them. CDR3 residues: CAWRPSGLTGEKLFF. The CDR3 DNA reads TGTGCCTGGAGGCCCTCAGGTCTCACAGGGGAAAAACTGTTTTTT. Together with reference TRBV30 and TRBJ1-4, the CDR3 gives the full variable domain: SQTIHQWPATLVQPVGSPLSLECTVEGTSNPNLYWYRQAAGRGLQLLFYSVGIGQISSEVPQNLSASRPQDRQFILSSKKLLLSDSGFYLCAWRPSGLTGEKLFFGSGTQLSVL.

J is TRBJ2-1 and V is TRBV7-2; 10 bases align to TRBD2. Germline V gene data show CDR1 as SGHTA and CDR2 as FQGNSA. J gave up 7 bases and V 1 base, and 10 bases lay outside the gene matches. CDR3 size: 17 residues. CDR3 DNA: TGTGCCAGCAGCTTAGGATTCTTAGCGGGAGGTCTGAATGAGCAGTTCTTC. This codes for CASSLGFLAGGLNEQFF.

The chain combines TRBV15 with TRBJ1-1; unclear D gene. The CDR3 is made up of 14 amino acids. Trimming removed 1 base from V and 0 bases from J, with 6 bases in between. Germline loops: CDR1 LNHNV, CDR2 YYDKDF (reference sequence). The chain's CDR3 is CATSRGTVNTEAFF. The CDR3 DNA is TGTGCCACCAGCAGAGGGACTGTGAACACTGAAGCTTTCTTT.

The chain couples TRBV4-2 to TRBJ2-7; 9 positions match TRBD1. Germline lookup yields CDR1 LGHNA and CDR2 YNFKEQ. The length of the CDR3 is 16 residues. Trimming removed 3 bases from V and 2 bases from J; junction bases left unmatched: 8. CDR3 protein: CASSQFPGTGPYEQYF. The CDR3 DNA reads TGTGCCAGCAGCCAGTTCCCCGGGACAGGGCCCTACGAGCAGTACTTC.

This clone appeared a few times. The V gene is TRBV6-5, the J gene TRBJ2-7, with 9 bases aligning to TRBD2. The CDR3 is 14 amino acids. Germline V gene sequence: CDR1 MNHEY, CDR2 SVGAGI. V was clipped by 6 bases and J by 3 bases; unmatched bases: 6. The DNA of the CDR3 is TGTGCCAGCAGCGATGGACTAGCGCACTACGAGCAGTACTTC. Its translation: CASSDGLAHYEQYF.

The table lists this clone with a few counts. The chain carries TRBV11-2 and TRBJ2-7, with D possibly TRBD2 on 7 matching bases. Trimming shortened V by 2 bases and J by 5 bases, and 16 bases separated the two germline ends. From germline, CDR1 is SGHAT and CDR2 FQNNGV. The CDR3 covers 15 residues. This CDR3 reads CASSLSPGGRDEQYF. The DNA for the CDR3 is TGTGCCAGCAGCTTATCCCCGGGGGGCCGGGACGAGCAGTACTTC.

The chain employs TRBV4-2 and TRBJ1-5; D is undetermined. In germline, CDR1 is LGHNA, CDR2 YNFKEQ. V lost 0 bases, J lost 5 bases, and 8 bases lay in between. CDR3 size: 14 residues. The CDR3 bases are TGTGCCAGCAGCCAAGATCTCGGGTATCAGCCCCAGCATTTT. This gives the protein CASSQDLGYQPQHF.

The chain uses TRBV20-1 and TRBJ2-5, with a possible D match to TRBD1 (6 bases). This CDR3 has 11 residues. V lost 7 bases and J lost 5, with 11 bases in between. Per the germline V gene, CDR1 is DFQATT and CDR2 is SNEGSKA (reference sequence). CDR3 protein: CSEAQGETQYF. CDR3 bases: TGCAGTGAAGCCCAGGGGGAGACCCAGTACTTC.

V is TRBV7-2 and J is TRBJ2-5; a possible D gene is TRBD1 (6 bases). With 5 bases removed from V and 2 bases from J, the gap between germline ends came to 9 bases. The CDR3 sequence is 13 residues long. The germline gives CDR1 SGHTA, CDR2 FQGNSA. CDR3: CASSRQGQETQYF. In DNA, the CDR3 is TGTGCCAGCAGCCGTCAGGGGCAAGAGACCCAGTACTTC.

This chain links TRBV7-9 with TRBJ2-3; a weak D match, TRBD1 (6 bases). The CDR3 is 17 residues long. Between the trimmed V and J ends, which lost 5 bases and 0 bases, there was a span of 18 bases. Germline V gene data show CDR1 as SEHNR and CDR2 as FQNEAQ (reference sequence). In DNA form, the CDR3 reads TGTGCCAGCAGCCCCCCCATAACAGGGTCTAGCACAGATACGCAGTATTTT. Translating gives CASSPPITGSSTDTQYF. The full variable domain, with the rest looked up from reference TRBV7-9 and TRBJ2-3, is DTGVSQNPRHKITKRGQNVTFRCDPISEHNRLYWYRQTLGQGPEFLTYFQNEAQLEKSRLLSDRFSAERPKGSFSTLEIQRTEQGDSAMYLCASSPPITGSSTDTQYFGPGTRLTVL.

The V and J genes are TRBV2 and TRBJ2-5; D is undetermined. The end of the DNA aligns better with TRBJ2-7, so the J call may be wrong. There are 13 residues in the CDR3. CDR1 SNHLY and CDR2 FYNNEI come from the germline V gene. The CDR3 nucleotides read TGTGCCAGCAGTCGGCAGGAACCCTACGAGCAGTACTTC. Translation: CASSRQEPYEQYF.

The J gene is TRBJ2-5, the V gene TRBV25-1; TRBD1 aligns across 10 bases. There are 13 residues in the CDR3. Germline V gives CDR1 MGHDK, CDR2 SYGVNS. This CDR3 is CAPRGTGEETQYF. CDR3 coding DNA: TGTGCGCCTCGTGGGACAGGGGAAGAGACCCAGTACTTC.

V is TRBV25-1 and J is TRBJ1-4; 7 nucleotides match TRBD1. Germline V gene data show CDR1 as MGHDK and CDR2 as SYGVNS. The trim removed 7 bases at V and 6 bases at J, leaving 11 bases unmatched. This CDR3 spans 15 amino acids. The CDR3 is CASTPAGTADEKLFF. The DNA for the CDR3 is TGTGCCAGCACCCCCGCCGGGACAGCCGATGAAAAACTGTTTTTT.

This chain links TRBV29-1 with TRBJ1-1; D may be TRBD1 (5 bases). The V and J ends lost 3 bases and 2 bases respectively, with 10 bases between them. Germline V gene lookup returns CDR1 SQVTM and CDR2 ANQGSEA. This CDR3 is built from 13 residues. CDR3 nucleotide sequence: TGCAGCGTTGAGGTCGACAGAAACACTGAAGCTTTCTTT. This translates into CSVEVDRNTEAFF.

The chain carries TRBV11-3 and TRBJ2-3, with TRBD2 matching over 9 bases. CDR1 and CDR2 (germline): SGHNT, YENEEA. V was pared by 1 base and J by 0 bases, with 2 bases of the junction left unmatched. The CDR3 runs to 16 residues. The chain's CDR3 is CASSLGLAGSTDTQYF. CDR3 nucleotides: TGTGCCAGCAGCTTAGGCCTAGCGGGGAGCACAGATACGCAGTATTTT.

The chain joins TRBV2 to TRBJ2-5; TRBD2 might be the D (7 bases). The CDR3 is 15 residues long. Trimming removed 1 base from V and 6 bases from J, with 15 bases in between. The germline V gene encodes CDR1 SNHLY and CDR2 FYNNEI. The DNA of the CDR3 is TGTGCCAGCAGTGAAGAGTCGGGGGGCGGAAAGACCCAGTACTTC. Protein product: CASSEESGGGKTQYF.

This clone was counted once. The chain employs TRBV14 and TRBJ1-1; D may be TRBD1 (5 bases). In germline, CDR1 is SGHDN, CDR2 FVKESK. This CDR3 has 15 residues. V was cut by 4 bases and J by 0 bases, with 12 bases left in between. The CDR3: CASSLAGTLNTEAFF. The DNA for the CDR3 is TGTGCCAGCAGCCTTGCGGGGACCTTGAACACTGAAGCTTTCTTT.

This chain joins TRBV27 and TRBJ2-7; D gene unclear. The CDR3 runs 14 residues. Per the germline V gene, CDR1 is MNHEY and CDR2 is SMNVEV (reference sequence). Trimming left V 0 bases short and J 5 bases short, with 11 bases between. The CDR3 reads CASSLSSVANEQYF. In DNA form, the CDR3 reads TGTGCCAGCAGTTTATCGTCGGTCGCGAACGAGCAGTACTTC.

In nucleotides, the CDR3 is TGTGCCAGCAGCTTAGTGGGGGGAGGGTCCAACGAGCAGTACTTC. Translating it yields CASSLVGGGSNEQYF. The genes are TRBV7-2 and TRBJ2-7; 7 nucleotides line up with TRBD2. The CDR3 is made up of 15 amino acids. V lost 1 base, J lost 5 bases, and 8 bases stayed unmatched. From germline, CDR1 is SGHTA and CDR2 FQGNSA.

The J gene is TRBJ2-5, the V gene TRBV5-4; 13 bases agree with TRBD2. The end of the DNA is better explained by TRBJ2-7, so the J call may be wrong. Per the germline V gene, CDR1 is SGHNT and CDR2 is YYREEE (reference sequence). The CDR3 spans 14 residues. CDR3 nucleotide sequence: TGTGCCAGCAGCTTGGGACTAGCGGGAGGCGAGCAGTACTTC. This encodes CASSLGLAGGEQYF.

V is TRBV27 and J is TRBJ2-2; TRBD1 matches 8 bases. This CDR3 contains 16 residues. Germline-derived CDR1 and CDR2 are MNHEY and SMNVEV (reference sequence). Trimming removed 6 bases from V and 5 bases from J; junction bases left unmatched: 11. The CDR3: CASRFRGLAGTGELFF. The CDR3 DNA follows: TGTGCCAGCAGGTTCAGGGGGCTGGCAGGGACCGGGGAGCTGTTTTTT.

This clone was seen a handful of times. The chain couples TRBV4-1 to TRBJ2-1, with 8 bases aligning to TRBD2. CDR3 length: 15 residues. Looked up from germline, CDR1 is MGHRA and CDR2 is YSYEKL. Trimming cost V 6 bases and J 6 bases; bases outside gene matches: 10. The CDR3 coding sequence is TGCGCCAGCAGTCCTCAAGCGGGAGCGGGCAATGAGCAGTTCTTC. Translating it yields CASSPQAGAGNEQFF.

The CDR3 bases are TGCGCCAGCAGATTGACAGGGGGAATGAACACTGAAGCTTTCTTT. This codes for CASRLTGGMNTEAFF. The rearrangement uses TRBV5-1 and TRBJ1-1, with 9 positions matching TRBD1. Germline CDR1 and CDR2: SGHRS and YFSETQ. V gave up 5 bases and J gave up 0 bases; unmatched junction bases: 5. The CDR3 has 15 residues.